The text below deals with one TCR beta chain. Germline values: CDR1 SGHRS, CDR2 YFSETQ. There are 13 residues in the CDR3. Between the trimmed V and J ends, which lost 1 base and 2 bases, there was a span of 6 bases. The sample is drawn from a study of blood T cell repertoires in COVID-19. At the level of the study: Collection of acute and convalescent COVID-19 samples took place in the United States, Italy and Spain. The analysed material was cDNA or gDNA that came from T cells, B-cell-depleted T cells, or PBMCs.

The authors' processing: Quantification of nucleated cells was approximated via reference gene primer amplification. Repertoires were generated with immunoSEQ multiplex PCR, while TCRdb's copy carries only in-frame clones and drops some. The V and J calls and clone size come from that table; D and trimming were worked out from the DNA. The repertoire holds 150,000 to 200,000 clones, with about 88% as singletons. The sequenced sample was peripheral blood. The sequence came from a man aged 60-69 years with acute or convalescent COVID-19. This rearrangement joins TRBV5-1 to TRBJ1-1; D unclear. CDR3: CASSLKQNTEAFF. The DNA for the CDR3 is TGCGCCAGCAGCTTGAAACAAAACACTGAAGCTTTCTTT.